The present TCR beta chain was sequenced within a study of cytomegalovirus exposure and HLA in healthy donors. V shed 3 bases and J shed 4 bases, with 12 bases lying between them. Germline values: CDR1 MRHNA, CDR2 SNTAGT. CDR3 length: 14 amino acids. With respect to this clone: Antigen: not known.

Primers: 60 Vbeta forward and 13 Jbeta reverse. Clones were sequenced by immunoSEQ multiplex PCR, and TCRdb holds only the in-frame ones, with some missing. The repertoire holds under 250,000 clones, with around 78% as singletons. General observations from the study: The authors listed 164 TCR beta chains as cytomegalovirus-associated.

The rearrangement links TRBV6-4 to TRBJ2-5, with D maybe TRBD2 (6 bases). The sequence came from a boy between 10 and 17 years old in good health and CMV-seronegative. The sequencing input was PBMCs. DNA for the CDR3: TGTGCCAGCAGTGAGGGCGGGGACGGAGAGACCCAGTACTTC. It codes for CASSEGGDGETQYF.